The TCR beta chain under discussion was sequenced for a study of control samples from healthy donors and cancer patients (dated by TCRdb to about 2020). Counted from cysteine to phenylalanine, this CDR3 has 13 amino acids. The DNA shown is the 39-base CDR3, in frame from base 1. At the junction V is shortened by 3 bases and J by 8 bases; bases outside the gene matches: 3. Library generation was performed with the immunoSEQ multiplex PCR assay. The table comes from immuneACCESS by way of TCRdb, which keeps in-frame sequences with V and J called. Part of the clones is missing from these tables; in studies checked, under half for an unresolved V gene and the rest for unknown reasons. The sample profile shows approximately 150,000 clones; less than 95% of them were found once. The ten largest clones add up to 14% of the sample. With regard to this clone: Its antigen specificity is not known. There are no base qualities to consult, and no much larger clone falls within one base.

Sequences were obtained from PBMCs. The chain is assembled from TRBV12-3 or TRBV12-4 and TRBJ2-1; TRBD2 matches 8 bases in the middle. This sequence originates from a man aged 60 to 69 with colorectal cancer. CDR3 protein: CASSLGGGYEQFF. In nucleotide form, the sequence is TGTGCCAGCAGTTTGGGCGGGGGGTATGAGCAGTTCTTC.